Below, 31 T cell receptor beta chains from the same sample are listed, as sequenced in a study of T-cell reconstitution after alpha-beta-depleted transplantation in children. TCRbeta library construction was performed incorporating unique molecular identifiers. TCRdb passed the PCR reads through MiXCR, listing each CDR3 protein once. The data contain around 800,000 distinct CDR3 sequences, about 16% of them singletons. The sequences come from PBMCs, mostly from graft donor cells, collected 360 days after TCRalphabeta/CD19-depleted stem cell transplant. The source of these receptors is a male patient between 5 and 17 years old who had a stem cell transplant for acute lymphoblastic leukemia, so the T cells may come from the graft donor.

In its sample, this clonotype was seen a few times. The chain recombines TRBV5-5 with TRBJ1-1; no clear D gene. The CDR3 runs 12 residues. Germline V CDR1 and CDR2: SGHKS, YYEKEE (reference sequence). Trimming removed 2 bases from V and 7 bases from J, with 9 bases in between. CDR3 in amino acids: CASSFDKHEAFF. The CDR3, as DNA: TGTGCCAGCAGCTTCGACAAACATGAAGCTTTCTTT.

The rearrangement joins TRBV11-2 to TRBJ1-1, with D possibly matching TRBD1 (6 bases). The germline V gene encodes CDR1 SGHAT and CDR2 FQNNGV. This CDR3 region has 16 residues. V lost 5 bases, J lost 10 bases, and 26 bases lay in between. CDR3 in amino acids: CASSPRLGAEKKGAFF. CDR3 nucleotides: TGTGCCAGCAGCCCACGGCTGGGGGCCGAAAAGAAGGGAGCTTTCTTT.

In its sample, this clonotype was seen a few times. The V gene is TRBV5-4, the J gene TRBJ1-1, with TRBD1 matching over 11 bases. CDR1 and CDR2 from the germline V gene are SGHNT and YYREEE (reference sequence). The CDR3 extends over 19 amino acids. V gave up 0 bases and J gave up 3 bases; unmatched junction bases: 13. CDR3 region: CASSLVYRTGGAPYTEAFF. The DNA for the CDR3 is TGTGCCAGCAGCTTGGTGTATCGGACAGGGGGCGCACCCTACACTGAAGCTTTCTTT.

This clonotype appeared a few times. The chain links TRBV27 to TRBJ2-1; 11 positions match TRBD2. V was pared by 2 bases and J by 9 bases, with 6 bases of the junction left unmatched. In germline, CDR1 is MNHEY, CDR2 SMNVEV (reference sequence). The CDR3 is 15 residues long. The CDR3 sequence is CASSLTSGSLAEQFF. Written as DNA, the CDR3 is TGTGCCAGCAGTTTAACTAGCGGGAGTCTAGCTGAGCAGTTCTTC.

The table lists this clonotype with a few counts. The chain is built from TRBV5-6 and TRBJ2-7, with D possibly being TRBD2 (7 bases). Trimming cost V 1 base and J 1 base, with 15 bases left between them. The germline gives CDR1 SGHDT, CDR2 YYEEEE. The CDR3 is 16 residues long. DNA for the CDR3: TGTGCCAGCAGCTTGTTTGCCCGGGGGGCTTCCTACGAGCAGTACTTC. Its protein product is CASSLFARGASYEQYF. Full variable domain (remainder filled in from reference TRBV5-6 and TRBJ2-7): DAGVTQSPTHLIKTRGQQVTLRCSPKSGHDTVSWYQQALGQGPQFIFQYYEEEERQRGNFPDRFSGHQFPNYSSELNVNALLLGDSALYLCASSLFARGASYEQYFGPGTRLTVT.

This clonotype has only a few counts. The gene calls are TRBV9 and TRBJ2-1; possibly TRBD1 for D (5 bases). This CDR3 contains 14 residues. In germline, CDR1 is SGDLS, CDR2 YYNGEE. V gave up 5 bases and J gave up 6 bases, with 15 bases separating them. CDR3 amino acids: CASSPGVRVNEQFF. The CDR3 region has the DNA TGTGCCAGCAGTCCCGGCGTCAGGGTCAATGAGCAGTTCTTC.

The CDR3 sequence is CSARDWSVPQETQYF. The CDR3 nucleotides read TGCAGTGCTAGAGATTGGTCGGTACCTCAAGAGACCCAGTACTTC. The chain recombines TRBV20-1 with TRBJ2-5; D gene ambiguous. The CDR3 has 15 amino acids. CDR1 and CDR2 from the germline V gene are DFQATT and SNEGSKA (reference sequence). Between the trimmed V and J ends, which lost 0 bases and 2 bases, there was a span of 13 bases.

This chain connects TRBV18 to TRBJ1-2, with a tentative D call TRBD1 (5 bases). The germline V gene encodes CDR1 KGHSH and CDR2 LQKENI. There are 16 residues in the CDR3. V lost 1 base to trimming and J lost 3 bases, with 15 bases between them. CDR3 amino acids: CASSPRRAGTDYGYTF. The CDR3 DNA is TGTGCCAGCTCACCACGAAGGGCAGGGACGGACTATGGCTACACCTTC.

This clonotype was detected only a few times. The rearrangement joins TRBV5-1 to TRBJ2-1, with 7 bases fitting TRBD2. Germline V gene data show CDR1 as SGHRS and CDR2 as YFSETQ. The CDR3 runs to 16 residues. V gave up 3 bases and J gave up 2 bases; unmatched junction bases: 8. CDR3 amino acids: CASSSSGGGAYNEQFF. The DNA for the CDR3 is TGCGCCAGCAGCTCCTCGGGGGGTGGGGCCTACAATGAGCAGTTCTTC. The full variable domain, with the rest looked up from reference TRBV5-1 and TRBJ2-1, is KAGVTQTPRYLIKTRGQQVTLSCSPISGHRSVSWYQQTPGQGLQFLFEYFSETQRNKGNFPGRFSGRQFSNSRSEMNVSTLELGDSALYLCASSSSGGGAYNEQFFGPGTRLTVL.

This clonotype was counted ten times or more. The V and J genes are TRBV24-1 and TRBJ2-1, with D possibly being TRBD2 (5 bases). Germline V gene sequence: CDR1 KGHDR, CDR2 SFDVKD. The CDR3 consists of 13 residues. Between the trimmed V and J ends, which lost 9 bases and 7 bases, there was a span of 15 bases. CDR3 nucleotide sequence: TGTGCCACCGGATCTCCGGGAAGGAATGAGCAGTTCTTC. It encodes CATGSPGRNEQFF.

For the CDR3, the DNA is TGCGCCAGCAGCTTGGGGTGGGCCAGACTTAAAATGAACACTGAAGCTTTCTTT. Its translation: CASSLGWARLKMNTEAFF. The gene calls are TRBV5-1 and TRBJ1-1; D is uncertain. Germline V gene data show CDR1 as SGHRS and CDR2 as YFSETQ. V gave up 0 bases and J gave up 0 bases, with 18 bases separating them. The CDR3 is 18 residues long.

This clonotype was recorded a few times. The chain combines TRBV12-3 or TRBV12-4 with TRBJ2-1, with TRBD2 matching 9 bases. The CDR3 consists of 15 residues. After removal of 3 bases from V and 8 bases from J, the junction contained 8 bases not matched to a gene. CDR3 DNA: TGTGCCAGCAGTTTGGGCGGGAGGGCCCAGGATGAGCAGTTCTTC. It is translated as CASSLGGRAQDEQFF.

This clonotype came up a few times. The chain uses TRBV2 and TRBJ2-1; D perhaps matches TRBD2 (5 bases). Germline CDR1 and CDR2: SNHLY and FYNNEI. Trimming removed 2 bases at V and 4 bases at J, with 15 bases between. This CDR3 contains 16 residues. The CDR3 sequence is CASSEYGNPRYNEQFF. The DNA for the CDR3 is TGTGCCAGCAGTGAATACGGGAACCCCCGATACAATGAGCAGTTCTTC.

This clonotype was recorded a few times. V and J are TRBV12-3 or TRBV12-4 and TRBJ2-1; D ambiguous. Trimming removed 6 bases at V and 4 bases at J, with 10 bases between. The CDR3 spans 13 residues. The CDR3 region has the DNA TGTGCCAGCAGGGCCGACACGTACAATGAGCAGTTCTTC. Its protein product is CASRADTYNEQFF.

There are a few counts of this clonotype. The gene calls are TRBV4-1 and TRBJ2-3, with D possibly TRBD2 on 5 matching bases. Germline assignment: CDR1 MGHRA and CDR2 YSYEKL. This CDR3 is built from 16 residues. Trimming shortened V by 0 bases and J by 6 bases, and 16 bases separated the two germline ends. CDR3 sequence (DNA): TGCGCCAGCAGCCAAGATAGGACGGGGAGTGATGATACGCAGTATTTT. Encoded protein: CASSQDRTGSDDTQYF.

This chain connects TRBV9 to TRBJ2-7, with D tentatively TRBD1 (5 bases). V gave up 0 bases and J gave up 8 bases, with 12 bases separating them. The CDR3 runs 13 residues. CDR1 and CDR2 from the germline V gene are SGDLS and YYNGEE. CDR3 amino acids: CASSVESQAQQYF. The CDR3 DNA is TGTGCCAGCAGCGTAGAATCACAGGCGCAGCAGTACTTC.

This clonotype was seen more than once but under ten times. The gene calls are TRBV5-1 and TRBJ2-7, with 7 positions matching TRBD2. Germline V lookup: CDR1 SGHRS, CDR2 YFSETQ. The CDR3 is made up of 13 amino acids. Trimming cost V 4 bases and J 3 bases; bases outside gene matches: 4. In nucleotides, the CDR3 is TGCGCCAGCAGCGGCGGACTAGGCTACGAGCAGTACTTC. Residues: CASSGGLGYEQYF. The full variable domain, with the rest looked up from reference TRBV5-1 and TRBJ2-7, is KAGVTQTPRYLIKTRGQQVTLSCSPISGHRSVSWYQQTPGQGLQFLFEYFSETQRNKGNFPGRFSGRQFSNSRSEMNVSTLELGDSALYLCASSGGLGYEQYFGPGTRLTVT.

This clonotype was recorded a few times. The chain is built from TRBV27 and TRBJ2-7; TRBD1 might be the D (6 bases). Deletions cut 5 bases from V and 3 bases from J, with 14 bases between. The CDR3 runs 14 residues. Per germline, CDR1 MNHEY and CDR2 SMNVEV (reference sequence). CDR3 loop: CASSTGNGVYEQYF. The CDR3 nucleotides are TGTGCCAGCAGTACAGGGAATGGGGTCTACGAGCAGTACTTC.

This clonotype was seen a few times. The chain employs TRBV5-1 and TRBJ2-5; D call uncertain. Trimming stripped 0 bases from V and 0 bases from J, with 9 bases between. Germline CDR1 SGHRS, CDR2 YFSETQ. This CDR3 has 15 amino acids. The CDR3 sequence: CASSLGGIYQETQYF. The CDR3, as DNA: TGCGCCAGCAGCTTGGGAGGTATATACCAAGAGACCCAGTACTTC.

This clonotype showed up just a few times. The chain is built from TRBV2 and TRBJ1-1; TRBD1 might be the D (5 bases). V lost 5 bases to trimming and J lost 2 bases, with 15 bases between them. The CDR3 contains 15 residues. Germline V lookup: CDR1 SNHLY, CDR2 FYNNEI. The chain's CDR3 is CASSRDLIPNTEAFF. The CDR3 DNA is TGTGCCAGCAGTCGGGACTTAATCCCAAACACTGAAGCTTTCTTT.

J is TRBJ2-5 and V is TRBV7-3; 7 bases fit TRBD2. The CDR3 is 15 amino acids. V dropped 1 base and J dropped 5; count of bases not matched to a gene: 7. Germline CDR1 SGHTA, CDR2 FQGTGA. The CDR3 sequence is CASSLKSRTRETQYF. The CDR3 DNA follows: TGTGCCAGCAGCTTAAAATCTAGGACTAGGGAGACCCAGTACTTC.

In its sample, this clonotype was seen a few times. The V and J genes are TRBV11-2 and TRBJ2-7; 7 nucleotides line up with TRBD1. Germline CDR1 and CDR2: SGHAT and FQNNGV. V lost 4 bases, J lost 4 bases, and 13 bases stayed unmatched. The CDR3 loop spans 16 amino acids. The CDR3 DNA sequence: TGTGCCAGCAGCTCCTTCCCTCCGGACAGGCGGTACGAGCAGTACTTC. Its protein product is CASSSFPPDRRYEQYF.

The chain uses TRBV27 and TRBJ2-1, with D maybe TRBD1 (6 bases). V was cut by 8 bases and J by 0 bases, with 11 bases left in between. The CDR3 is 14 amino acids. The germline gives CDR1 MNHEY, CDR2 SMNVEV (reference sequence). DNA for the CDR3: TGTGCCAGCGCAGGGGACGTCTCCTACAATGAGCAGTTCTTC. The encoded protein is CASAGDVSYNEQFF.

This clonotype showed up many times. The chain has TRBV5-1 and TRBJ2-7; 8 nucleotides agree with TRBD2. CDR1 SGHRS and CDR2 YFSETQ come from the germline V gene. V was clipped by 2 bases and J by 6 bases; unmatched bases: 7. The CDR3 has 14 amino acids. The CDR3 here is CASSLGGTRVEQYF. CDR3 coding DNA: TGCGCCAGCAGCTTAGGGGGGACTAGAGTCGAGCAGTACTTC.

This clonotype was observed at least ten times. The genes are TRBV18 and TRBJ2-5; TRBD2 is a possible D gene (6 bases). CDR1 is KGHSH, CDR2 LQKENI, per germline. CDR3 length: 14 amino acids. V was pared by 3 bases and J by 1 base, with 9 bases between. CDR3 DNA: TGTGCCAGCTCACCGGCGGGGCTCCAAGAGACCCAGTACTTC. Encoded protein: CASSPAGLQETQYF. The complete variable domain, with remaining parts taken from reference TRBV18 and TRBJ2-5, reads NAGVMQNPRHLVRRRGQEARLRCSPMKGHSHVYWYRQLPEEGLKFMVYLQKENIIDESGMPKERFSAEFPKEGPSILRIQQVVRGDSAAYFCASSPAGLQETQYFGPGTRLLVL.

This chain joins TRBV2 and TRBJ1-4; D not resolved. Germline CDR1 reads SNHLY; CDR2 reads FYNNEI. V lost 3 bases, J lost 5 bases, and 10 bases lay in between. This CDR3 spans 14 amino acids. CDR3 DNA: TGTGCCAGCAGTGATGTGCAAGAGAATGAAAAACTGTTTTTT. This encodes CASSDVQENEKLFF.

This clonotype showed up just a few times. The rearrangement joins TRBV7-8 to TRBJ2-3, with 8 bases identical to TRBD2. Per the germline V gene, CDR1 is SGHVS and CDR2 is FQNEAQ. This CDR3 comprises 16 residues. After removal of 2 bases from V and 4 bases from J, the junction contained 8 bases not matched to a gene. In nucleotides, the CDR3 is TGTGCCAGCAGCTTAACTCGCGCGGGAGGCGCAGATACGCAGTATTTT. Its translation: CASSLTRAGGADTQYF.

The rearrangement links TRBV5-1 to TRBJ2-7; TRBD2 aligns across 9 bases. CDR3 length: 15 residues. Trimming cost V 0 bases and J 2 bases; bases outside gene matches: 3. Germline lookup yields CDR1 SGHRS and CDR2 YFSETQ. The CDR3 nucleotides are TGCGCCAGCAGCTTGGAGGCTAGCGGGACCTACGAGCAGTACTTC. This sequence encodes CASSLEASGTYEQYF.

This clonotype was counted many times. The gene calls are TRBV4-1 and TRBJ2-1; TRBD2 aligns across 7 bases. The V and J ends lost 4 bases and 4 bases, in that order; junction bases with no gene match: 4. CDR3 length: 14 amino acids. The germline gives CDR1 MGHRA, CDR2 YSYEKL. CDR3: CASSRGTIYNEQFF. In nucleotides, the CDR3 is TGCGCCAGCAGCCGGGGGACTATTTACAATGAGCAGTTCTTC.

This clonotype was found many times. The rearrangement links TRBV12-3 or TRBV12-4 to TRBJ2-2; D may be TRBD1 or TRBD2 (6 bases each). V lost 3 bases, J lost 5 bases, and 10 bases lay in between. The CDR3 runs to 14 residues. Written as DNA, the CDR3 is TGTGCCAGCAGTTTGAGGGGGGATACCGGGGAGCTGTTTTTT. It is translated as CASSLRGDTGELFF.

The chain employs TRBV7-2 and TRBJ2-1; maybe TRBD2 (5 bases). The CDR3 loop spans 14 amino acids. Trimming took 8 bases from V and 4 from J, leaving 15 bases between them. In germline, CDR1 is SGHTA, CDR2 FQGNSA. CDR3 loop: CASLMRRRYNEQFF. DNA for the CDR3: TGTGCCAGCCTCATGAGGAGGCGGTACAATGAGCAGTTCTTC.